Each of the 2 T cell receptor beta chains below was sequenced from the same sample in a study of blood T cell repertoires in COVID-19. Using immunoSEQ multiplex PCR, the repertoire was profiled, and TCRdb retains in-frame clones only, with some absent. Of roughly 300,000 clones in the sample, about nine tenths were seen once. Sequenced sample: PBMCs or T cells enriched from blood (not recorded which). All receptors come from a man aged 25-45 years who had recovered from COVID-19.

The chain has TRBV5-1 and TRBJ1-2; TRBD1 matches 9 bases. This CDR3 contains 17 residues. Germline assignment: CDR1 SGHRS and CDR2 YFSETQ. Unmatched junction bases numbered 16, after V lost 3 bases and J lost 7 bases. The CDR3 sequence: CASSWGDGDREVVGYTF. Here the CDR3 DNA reads TGCGCCAGCAGCTGGGGAGATGGGGACAGGGAGGTTGTTGGCTACACCTTC. The full variable domain, rest sourced from reference TRBV5-1 and TRBJ1-2, is KAGVTQTPRYLIKTRGQQVTLSCSPISGHRSVSWYQQTPGQGLQFLFEYFSETQRNKGNFPGRFSGRQFSNSRSEMNVSTLELGDSALYLCASSWGDGDREVVGYTFGSGTRLTVV.

This clone was detected once. This chain connects TRBV5-6 to TRBJ1-4; 9 bases are a match to TRBD1. CDR1 and CDR2 from the germline V gene are SGHDT and YYEEEE. The CDR3 contains 17 residues. The V segment lost 3 bases and the J segment 4 bases; nucleotides outside the gene matches: 10. The chain's CDR3 is CASSSEDRGLRNEKLFF. The CDR3, as DNA: TGTGCCAGCAGCTCCGAGGACAGGGGACTACGTAATGAAAAACTGTTTTTT.